The next 14 T cell receptor beta chains were all read from a single sample in a study of T cell changes during pregnancy in multiple sclerosis. TCRdb's table, derived via immunoSEQ multiplex PCR, lists solely in-frame clones and lacks some. The sample holds some 89,000 clones, about 94% seen once. Material: peripheral blood, obtained in the third trimester of pregnancy. Receptor source: a female donor with multiple sclerosis, enrolled in a pregnancy study.

The chain is built from TRBV5-1 and TRBJ2-5; tentative D call: TRBD2 (6 bases). CDR3 size: 15 residues. The germline CDR1 and CDR2 sequences are SGHRS and YFSETQ. V gave up 1 base and J gave up 4 bases, with 14 bases separating them. In DNA form, the CDR3 reads TGCGCCAGCAGCTTGATCACGGGGGTTGGAGAGACCCAGTACTTC. Translation gives CASSLITGVGETQYF.

V usage is TRBV6-4 and J usage is TRBJ2-2, with D perhaps TRBD1 (6 bases). This CDR3 spans 12 amino acids. The V gene's germline CDR1 is MRHNA and CDR2 SNTAGT. The V and J ends lost 5 bases and 5 bases respectively, with 6 bases between them. The CDR3 protein is CASSRGTGELFF. CDR3 bases: TGTGCCAGCAGTAGGGGGACCGGGGAGCTGTTTTTT.

J is TRBJ2-7 and V is TRBV7-6, with D possibly being TRBD2 (6 bases). Germline V gene sequence: CDR1 SGHVS, CDR2 FNYEAQ. The germline V and J ends were trimmed by 5 bases and 9 bases, with 20 bases remaining between them. The CDR3 spans 14 residues. CDR3 sequence: CASSPDPGVIRQYF. The DNA for the CDR3 is TGTGCCAGCAGCCCAGACCCGGGAGTAATCCGGCAGTACTTC.

The rearrangement links TRBV10-3 to TRBJ1-5; 7 bases align to TRBD1. V dropped 6 bases and J dropped 4; count of bases not matched to a gene: 3. The CDR3 sequence is 13 residues long. Germline loops: CDR1 ENHRY, CDR2 SYGVKD. This chain's CDR3 is CAIRDRENQPQHF. For the CDR3, the DNA is TGTGCCATCAGAGACAGGGAAAATCAGCCCCAGCATTTT.

J is TRBJ1-6 and V is TRBV30; D possibly corresponds to TRBD1 (6 bases). CDR3 length equals 14 residues. Trimming pared 2 bases from V and 4 bases from J, leaving 9 bases between. CDR1 and CDR2 (germline): GTSNPN, SVGIG (reference sequence). CDR3 loop: CAWSTDRYNSPLHF. The CDR3 DNA is TGTGCCTGGAGTACCGACAGGTATAATTCACCCCTCCACTTT.

This chain uses TRBV19 with TRBJ2-7; TRBD2 is a possible D gene (6 bases). CDR3 length: 15 amino acids. V was clipped by 3 bases and J by 4 bases, with 16 bases between them. CDR1 and CDR2 (germline): LNHDA, SQIVND (reference sequence). CDR3 bases: TGTGCCAGTAGTATCCGTAGGGGTGCGGGGTACGAGCAGTACTTC. This translates into CASSIRRGAGYEQYF.

The chain couples TRBV27 to TRBJ2-7; 9 bases line up with TRBD1. The CDR3 consists of 18 residues. Per germline, CDR1 MNHEY and CDR2 SMNVEV (reference sequence). V shed 6 bases and J 2 bases; nucleotides not matched to a gene: 17. CDR3 nucleotide sequence: TGTGCCAGCAGCCCCTACACTCCCGGGACAGGGACTACCTACGAGCAGTACTTC. Amino acid sequence: CASSPYTPGTGTTYEQYF.

In its sample, this clone was seen once. This chain links TRBV6-1 with TRBJ1-4, with a tentative D call TRBD1 (6 bases). Germline V CDR1 and CDR2: MNHNS, SASEGT. The V gene lost 6 bases and the J gene lost 6 bases, with 8 bases spanning the gap. This CDR3 contains 12 residues. CDR3 DNA: TGTGCCAGCAGGGCAGGGGATGAAAAACTGTTTTTT. Translated: CASRAGDEKLFF.

The chain joins TRBV1 to TRBJ2-1; the D call in the table, TRBD1, was not verified against the DNA. TRBV1 is a documented pseudogene. This CDR3 has 16 amino acids. The CDR3 sequence: CTSSQGPMGPYNEQFF. For the CDR3, the DNA is TGCACCAGCAGCCAAGGCCCGATGGGGCCCTACAATGAGCAGTTCTTC.

CDR3 nucleotides: TGTGCCAGCAGTTACCGGGGGACTGAAAAACTGTTTTTT. It codes for CASSYRGTEKLFF. This rearrangement joins TRBV6-5 to TRBJ1-4; maybe TRBD1 (5 bases). V dropped 2 bases and J dropped 7 bases, with 8 bases sitting between them. Per the germline V gene, CDR1 is MNHEY and CDR2 is SVGAGI. The CDR3 runs to 13 residues.

The chain is built from TRBV5-5 and TRBJ1-2; 9 positions match TRBD1. CDR3 size: 15 residues. The germline gives CDR1 SGHKS, CDR2 YYEKEE (reference sequence). Trimming took 4 bases from V and 4 from J; bases not matched to a gene: 8. CDR3 in DNA: TGTGCCAGCAGCGAAGGGACAGGGCGATTCTATGGCTACACCTTC. As protein: CASSEGTGRFYGYTF.

The chain uses TRBV11-2 and TRBJ2-2, with TRBD2 as a possible D gene (5 bases). Looked up from germline, CDR1 is SGHAT and CDR2 is FQNNGV. Trimming removed 7 bases at V and 7 bases at J, with 13 bases between. This CDR3 spans 13 amino acids. CDR3 in DNA: TGTGCCAGCAATCCCCCCGGGGACGGGGAGCTGTTTTTT. This encodes CASNPPGDGELFF.

The chain carries TRBV2 and TRBJ2-7; D ambiguous. The V gene's germline CDR1 is SNHLY and CDR2 FYNNEI. This CDR3 contains 12 residues. The ends were cut back, 5 bases at V and 2 bases at J, with 7 bases in the middle. The CDR3 nucleotides read TGTGCCAGCAGTCCAGGTCCCTACGAGCAGTACTTC. It is translated as CASSPGPYEQYF.

This clone was seen just once. CDR3 DNA sequence: TGTGCCAGCAGCGTTCGACTAGCGGGGGAGCCAGATGAGCAGTTCTTC. It is translated as CASSVRLAGEPDEQFF. The chain employs TRBV9 and TRBJ2-1; 12 nucleotides align to TRBD2. The CDR3 is made up of 16 amino acids. Losses at the gene ends were 2 bases for V and 8 bases for J; bases not matched to a gene: 8. Germline V lookup: CDR1 SGDLS, CDR2 YYNGEE.